This entry is about one TCR beta chain. Its antigen is undetermined. A read error may account for a junction end that differs from germline. This record comes from a study of blood T cells in healthy people across ages. Study observations and caveats: While age rose, TCR beta diversity per million T cells dropped in a roughly linear way.

A sample-barcoded 5' primer and a J-beta primer mix were used in a second PCR of roughly 7 to 11 cycles. MiXCR, run by TCRdb on the 5' RACE reads, gives a single entry per CDR3 protein. In the table there are 500,000 to 600,000 distinct CDR3 sequences, approximately 27% of which are singletons. Germline CDR1 and CDR2: SGHTA and FQGTGA. The CDR3 sequence is 13 residues long. The gene calls are TRBV7-3 and TRBJ2-1; perhaps TRBD1 as D (5 bases). The sample was blood. The TCR sequence derives from a woman aged 70 to 79 in good health. The CDR3 DNA reads TGTGCTAGCAGTTTACAGGATTTAGATGAGCAGTTCTTC. Protein sequence: CASSLQDLDEQFF.